These 11 T cell receptor beta chains share one sample of origin, sequenced in a study of T-cell reconstitution after alpha-beta-depleted transplantation in children. It was with unique molecular identifiers that the TCRbeta library was prepared. One entry per CDR3 protein results from TCRdb running MiXCR on the PCR reads. In the table there are 900,000 or so distinct CDR3 sequences, roughly 15% of which are singletons. The sample was PBMCs, mostly from graft donor cells, taken 360 days after TCRalphabeta/CD19-depleted stem cell transplant. The receptors were sampled from a male patient younger than 18 who had a stem cell transplant for acute lymphoblastic leukemia, so the T cells may come from the graft donor.

This chain uses TRBV10-3 with TRBJ2-1, with 7 bases identical to TRBD2. Germline V CDR1 and CDR2: ENHRY, SYGVKD. The length of the CDR3 is 17 residues. Germline trimming cut 0 bases from V and 0 bases from J; bases unmatched to any gene: 5. This CDR3 reads CAISESLRLASYNEQFF. CDR3 nucleotide sequence: TGTGCCATCAGTGAGTCGTTGAGACTAGCCTCCTACAATGAGCAGTTCTTC.

The chain joins TRBV7-9 to TRBJ1-1, with TRBD1 as a possible D gene (5 bases). Trimming took off 5 bases at V and 4 bases at J, with 14 bases between the two ends. This CDR3 is built from 14 residues. Looked up from germline, CDR1 is SEHNR and CDR2 is FQNEAQ (reference sequence). The CDR3 DNA reads TGTGCCAGCAGCCAAGACCGTGGGGGCACTGAAGCTTTCTTT. It yields the protein CASSQDRGGTEAFF.

This clonotype was picked up many times. This chain uses TRBV29-1 with TRBJ1-1; no definite D call. V was shortened by 2 bases and J by 11 bases, with 9 bases between the two germline ends. The CDR3 consists of 10 residues. Per the germline V gene, CDR1 is SQVTM and CDR2 is ANQGSEA. In DNA form, the CDR3 reads TGCAGCGTTGAAACCGGGCAGGCTTTCTTT. As protein: CSVETGQAFF.

V is TRBV16 and J is TRBJ2-1; weak D call: TRBD2 (6 bases). The CDR3 loop spans 14 amino acids. Trimming removed 3 bases at V and 8 bases at J, with 14 bases between. Germline lookup yields CDR1 KGHSY and CDR2 FQNENV. The CDR3 here is CASSHRLDVDEQFF. The CDR3 nucleotides read TGTGCCAGCAGCCATAGACTAGACGTCGATGAGCAGTTCTTC.

This clonotype was counted between two and nine times. V and J are TRBV29-1 and TRBJ1-2; 8 bases are a match to TRBD1. With V trimmed by 6 bases and J by 2 bases, 8 bases remained unmatched. CDR1 is SQVTM, CDR2 ANQGSEA, per germline. The CDR3 spans 14 residues. The CDR3: CSVHHPGGNYGYTF. The CDR3 nucleotides read TGCAGCGTCCACCATCCAGGGGGCAACTATGGCTACACCTTC.

The table lists this clonotype with a few counts. The genes are TRBV3-1 and TRBJ2-1; a possible D gene is TRBD2 (5 bases). Germline V gives CDR1 LGHDT, CDR2 YNNKEL (reference sequence). V was clipped by 1 base and J by 4 bases, with 17 bases between them. The length of the CDR3 is 17 residues. As DNA, the CDR3 is TGTGCCAGCAGCCAAGGAATATCCCGGGATCTATACAATGAGCAGTTCTTC. Translating gives CASSQGISRDLYNEQFF.

This clonotype was observed many times. The rearrangement links TRBV29-1 to TRBJ1-1; 8 positions agree with TRBD1. Unmatched junction bases numbered 7, after V lost 6 bases and J lost 1 base. This CDR3 region has 14 residues. Per the germline V gene, CDR1 is SQVTM and CDR2 is ANQGSEA. This chain's CDR3 is CSVLRGTGNTEAFF. CDR3 DNA sequence: TGCAGCGTCCTAAGGGGGACAGGGAACACTGAAGCTTTCTTT.

This clonotype was counted between two and nine times. This sequence joins TRBV4-2 and TRBJ2-1; 9 bases line up with TRBD2. This CDR3 has 15 residues. Germline-derived CDR1 and CDR2 are LGHNA and YNFKEQ. J was trimmed by 4 bases and V by 1 base; bases with no gene match: 2. The CDR3 sequence is CASSQGGRDYNEQFF. The CDR3 DNA follows: TGTGCCAGCAGCCAAGGCGGGAGGGATTACAATGAGCAGTTCTTC.

The chain recombines TRBV11-2 with TRBJ1-1; D gene ambiguous. The germline V gene encodes CDR1 SGHAT and CDR2 FQNNGV. The V end lost 3 bases, the J end lost 2 bases, and 16 bases lay between the germline ends. The CDR3 is 16 amino acids. CDR3 protein: CASSFHSASPNTEAFF. The CDR3 nucleotides are TGTGCCAGCAGCTTTCATAGTGCTTCGCCAAACACTGAAGCTTTCTTT.

This chain uses TRBV30 with TRBJ2-1; D may be TRBD2 (6 bases). V was shortened by 4 bases and J by 0 bases, with 13 bases between the two germline ends. Germline V lookup: CDR1 GTSNPN, CDR2 SVGIG (reference sequence). The CDR3 is made up of 15 amino acids. In DNA form, the CDR3 reads TGTGCCTGGATCCGCGGGATTAGCTCCTACAATGAGCAGTTCTTC. Translation gives CAWIRGISSYNEQFF.

This clonotype has a count of ten or more. The CDR3 here is CASSPYSYNEQFF. CDR3 in DNA: TGTGCCAGCTCACCCTACTCCTACAATGAGCAGTTCTTC. This chain joins TRBV18 and TRBJ2-1; D call uncertain. The germline CDR1 and CDR2 sequences are KGHSH and LQKENI. The length of the CDR3 is 13 residues. Trimming removed 3 bases at V and 0 bases at J, with 3 bases between.